Reported below is one TCR beta chain. Assay used: immunoSEQ multiplex PCR; TCRdb lists only in-frame clones, some missing. Of 320,000 or so clones in the sample, 90% were seen once. Unmatched junction bases numbered 11, after V lost 5 bases and J lost 3 bases. CDR3 length: 16 residues. Germline values: CDR1 MGHDK, CDR2 SYGVNS. Treatment given: roughly 20 received Ad26.COV2.S at low or high dose, single or two shots; about five received placebo; per-sample allocation not given. Material that was analyzed had been drawn on day 63 after the first vaccine or placebo injection. This entry is derived from a study of Ad26.COV2.S vaccination and SARS-CoV-2 variants. For the study at large: Ad26.COV2.S given intramuscularly, once or twice 56 days apart.

The TCR comes from a person between 18 and 60 years old who received the Ad26.COV2.S COVID-19 vaccine or a placebo. The chain employs TRBV25-1 and TRBJ1-2; 8 positions agree with TRBD1. The sample consisted of peripheral blood, taken in a trial of Ad26.COV2.S vaccine versus placebo. Written as DNA, the CDR3 is TGTGCCAGCAGTCCGCTGGGGGCGGGACAGGACTATGGCTACACCTTC. Encoded protein: CASSPLGAGQDYGYTF.